Reported below is one T cell receptor beta chain. This sample is part of a study of control samples from healthy donors and cancer patients. Using immunoSEQ multiplex PCR, the repertoire was profiled, and TCRdb retains in-frame clones only, with some absent. This sample yields 40,000 to 50,000 clones, of which about 93% are seen a single time; about 20% belongs to the top ten. V shed 3 bases and J 7 bases; nucleotides not matched to a gene: 6. This CDR3 has 14 residues. The V gene's germline CDR1 is LGHNA and CDR2 YNFKEQ. Specimen: PBMCs. This clonotype was sampled from a woman aged 45-65 years with head and neck cancer. The J gene is TRBJ1-5, the V gene TRBV4-2; 7 bases fit TRBD1. The CDR3 loop is CASSHTGDGQPQHF. In DNA form, the CDR3 reads TGTGCCAGCAGCCACACAGGGGATGGACAGCCCCAGCATTTT.